Included here is one T cell receptor (beta chain) sequence, with context. This clonotype appeared many times. It lacks a known antigen. The junction differs from germline at one of its ends, possibly a read error. This specimen belongs to a study of T cell repertoires in cytomegalovirus infection (dated by TCRdb to about 2019). In the study overall: Donor HLA type was relevant to the analysis, because carriage of CMV infection together with the matching HLA type was indicated by public TCR beta signatures. The study at large found these results: Cumulative frequency of public TCR beta family members discriminated carriers of CMV infection plus the relevant HLA type in this cohort and an independent approximately 370-donor cohort. The ex vivo response was dominated by HLA-C-restricted CMV-specific TCR beta clonotypes, which also provided the single most frequent clonotype in two of eight donors.

The sequencer was an Illumina HiSeq 1500. In TCRdb, the public reads were trimmed at Q25 with fastp and aligned with MiXCR, with productive beta chains retained. A single entry per CDR3 protein holds the most common genes and DNA from its merged rows. This sample holds a few hundred thousand distinct CDR3 sequences; 15% to 20% were observed only once. Around 12% of the sample rests with the top ten. Looking up the germline V gene (reference sequence) yields CDR1 SSHAT and CDR2 FNYEAQ. From cysteine to phenylalanine, the CDR3 is 13 amino acids long. Only the CDR3 portion is preserved as DNA: 39 bases, with reading frame beginning at the first base.

Sequencing was performed on PBMCs. In this chain, TRBV7-7 is recombined with TRBJ1-1, and the D gene may be TRBD1, 5 bases matching. This clonotype was obtained from a human donor in good health (CMV status not recorded). Some clones in this sample may be carry-over from other donors' samples. The DNA sequence is as follows: TGTGCTAGCAGCGTACAGGTCAACACTGAAGCTTTCTTT. Translated, this is CASSVQVNTEAFF.